The following is a T cell receptor (beta chain) sequence with its context. What it binds is unknown. Using its own MiXCR run on the 5' RACE reads, TCRdb lists one record per CDR3 protein. This sample has roughly 340,000 distinct CDR3 sequences; 28% occur once, and the top ten carry around 5.6%. The data derive from a study of identical twins' blood T cells. This CDR3 contains 15 residues. Germline CDR1 reads SGHTA; CDR2 reads FQGNSA. Trimming left V 2 bases short and J 2 bases short, with 7 bases between. Regarding the study as a whole: Twins shared about as many clonotypes as their cloneset sizes predicted. Top TCRbeta clonotypes were shared more with twin than unrelated donors. Even for out-of-frame TCRbeta, twins reportedly shared V gene usage much more than unrelated donors.

The chain uses TRBV7-2 and TRBJ1-6, with D possibly TRBD1 on 5 matching bases. The sample taken for sequencing was PBMCs. The origin of this receptor is a woman aged 18-50 years in good health. CDR3 loop: CASSLKGPYNSPLHF. CDR3 DNA sequence: TGTGCCAGCAGCTTAAAGGGACCCTATAATTCACCCCTCCACTTT.